This paragraph covers one TCR beta chain sequence. It lacks a known antigen. No base qualities exist here, and no much larger clone lies one base off it. The cohort was made up of approximately 670 healthy bone marrow donors. At the time of sampling, all cohort members were nominally healthy, though unrecorded immune exposures were likely present. The donor tested CMV seropositive, placing the donor among the roughly 270 seropositive members of the cohort. A peripheral blood sample was collected from each donor, and TCR beta sequencing was performed on peripheral blood mononuclear cells. Genomic DNA was extracted from the blood cell samples with the Qiagen DNeasy Blood Extraction Kit. The data derive from a study of cytomegalovirus exposure and HLA in healthy donors (dated by TCRdb to about 2017). Regarding the research as a whole: According to an earlier analysis of 587 of the donors, some 180 million T cells yielded roughly 100 million unique TCR beta sequences and around 280 Gb of sequence data. Among 300 to 500 genotyped donors of the cohort, an average of approximately 240,000 unique TCR beta nucleotide sequences was sequenced per donor, of which about 19% were non-productive. Besides the first cohort of more than 650 subjects, a separate validation cohort made up of 120 different subjects was used. Rather than drawing on any new phenotypic data, the later analysis identified candidate immune exposures from TCR beta sequences and the way those sequences occurred across donors. Class I and class II HLA loci were covered by the typing at four-digit resolution. Genome-wide SNP genotypes for about 65% of the 666 donors were used in a later genetic analysis, which treated that subset as a discovery cohort. Of the approximately 370 genotyped donors, 81% were placed in the genetic ancestry cluster associated with self-reported Caucasian donors. Every repertoire in the discovery cohort had been generated on one and the same sequencing platform. An early release that covered about 640 HLA-typed donors contained approximately 320 gigabases of sequencing data and some 87 million unique TCR sequences. Donor age, sex, ethnicity and CMV serostatus were compiled alongside the repertoire data. Four or five DR-DQ haplotypes were handled as single units for association and clustering because linkage in the cohort was strong. The study profiled the T cell repertoires of some 610 subjects by immunosequencing and related them to cytomegalovirus serostatus. The aim of the study was to test whether cataloging public T cell receptors could identify signatures of past pathogen exposure. High-throughput TCR immunosequencing, statistical association of individual TCRs with disease status, and machine learning were combined to predict cytomegalovirus infection status. In a later analysis, previously published TCR beta repertoires from 500 to 750 donors were re-analyzed and high-resolution HLA genotyping was added so that TCR occurrence patterns could be studied. In an earlier analysis of roughly 600 of the donors, high-throughput TCR beta sequencing was used to judge whether each TCR beta V gene segment behaved as functional or pseudogenic. The number of typed donors differed by locus: about 629-630 for A, B, C, DRB1 and DQB1; 522 for DQA1; over 600 for DPA1; and 450 to 480 for DPB1. Study-wide findings and limitations: Correlated functional status among segregating V segments might be attributable to linkage disequilibrium, but an unknown experimental factor could not be ruled out. Strong co-occurrence of HLA alleles, especially DR and DQ, made assigning TCR associations to individual alleles difficult. A later analysis found that TCR association rates varied across HLA loci, with DRB1 alleles showing the most associated TCRs and HLA-C alleles the fewest. While some public TCRs were present in many individuals, most TCR sequences turned up only very rarely across donors. Several of the top co-occurrence clusters appeared to be linked to parvovirus B19, influenza, CMV and Epstein-Barr virus, according to a later analysis. Because HLA typing was missing for some donors at each locus, association tests included only the typed subset. Some 16 rarely observed V segments, including chromosome 9 orphons, were excluded from the earlier analysis of a few hundred of the donors because counts were too low. Compared with equally common non-associated chains, HLA-associated TCR beta chains in a later analysis were more clonally expanded and had lower generation probabilities. A later genetic analysis reported fewer N-insertions in productive TCRs among donors in an Asian-associated ancestry cluster than the roughly 720-donor mean. In the study, approximately 150 TCR beta chains were listed as associated with cytomegalovirus. A further reported finding was that TCR beta sequences accurately predicted the HLA-A and HLA-B alleles for most subjects in the first cohort. In vitro tests confirmed that a few of the cytomegalovirus-associated TCR beta chains recognize cytomegalovirus antigens. A cluster of highly shared sequence variants was judged likely to be a technical artifact of the sequencing pipeline. In a later analysis, most CMV-associated TCR beta chains were found to appear HLA-restricted, with HLA associations seemingly driven largely by CMV exposure. In an earlier analysis of approximately 600 of the donors, most TCR beta V segments were observed in productive rearrangements about 90% or about 30% of the time, broadly matching IMGT annotations. A later analysis associated around 16,000 TCR beta sequences with specific HLA alleles at a false discovery rate of 0.05. Presence/absence analyses assumed roughly uniform sequencing depth across donors, an assumption that may not hold. It was suggested by the authors that the approach could potentially be generalized to other disease states and immunological phenotypes. The classifier was reported to diagnose cytomegalovirus status with high specificity and sensitivity in both the original cohort and the validation cohort. In this cohort, only TCR beta chains were sequenced, and detectable features were limited by the absence of alpha or paired-chain data. In a later genetic analysis, a missense DCLRE1C variant was associated with V-gene and J-gene trimming of TCR beta chains, and the association was replicated in an independent cohort. The only immune exposure information available for the cohort was CMV serostatus.

The library was made by the immunoSEQ multiplex PCR assay. For the multiplex PCR, a mixture combining 60 forward primers for TCR Vbeta segments and 13 reverse primers for TCR Jbeta segments was used. The CDR3 region of rearranged TCR beta genes was amplified from genomic DNA by a multiplex PCR assay. On the Illumina HiSeq System, the amplified TCR beta libraries were sequenced as 87-base-pair reads. Processing in the source paper ran as follows. A later analysis counted tens of millions of unique TCR beta chains across the 670 or so repertoires, and some 11 million of these chains were shared by at least two donors. A nearest-neighbor algorithm error-corrected the raw reads and collapsed the reads into unique sequences, merging closely related sequences to remove PCR and sequencing errors. CDR3 sequences were aligned to IMGT reference sequences to assign V, D and J gene segments. Each retained sequence needed at least a six-nucleotide match to both a V gene segment and a J gene segment. A rearrangement was called productive if the CDR3 had no stop codons and remained in frame with V and J, and every other rearrangement was called non-productive. Following IMGT convention, CDR3 was defined as the stretch from the second conserved V-encoded cysteine up to the conserved J-encoded phenylalanine. In an earlier analysis of around 600 of the donors, sequences lacking an unambiguous match to a single V gene segment were excluded. An earlier analysis of some 610 of the donors called V segments functional above 56.7% productive rearrangements and segregating when the between-donor standard deviation exceeded 5%. A statistical classification framework was built for diagnosing cytomegalovirus status from the catalog of TCR beta chain sequences. A later analysis assigned V and J genes by comparing TCR nucleotide sequences with IMGT/GENE-DB human TR gene sequences. In a later analysis, CDR3 sequences and most-parsimonious VDJ recombination scenarios were assigned using the TCRdist pipeline. In a later analysis, each TCR beta chain was defined by its CDR3 amino acid sequence together with its V-gene family, and reads without a unique V-gene family were excluded. To address suspected cross-contamination and a sequencing artifact, a later analysis removed a few hundred highly shared, low-generation-probability nucleotide sequences. In a later analysis, a clonal expansion index was calculated for each public chain from normalized within-repertoire ranks of inferred template counts. A later analysis computed generation probabilities with a VDJ recombination model fitted to out-of-frame rearrangements, and checked the results against IGoR. Hypergeometric tests were used in a later analysis to score TCR-TCR, TCR-HLA and TCR-CMV co-occurrence, with a repertoire-size bias correction applied to the TCR pairs. In a later analysis, false discovery rates were estimated by permuting HLA or CMV assignments 20 times. In a later analysis, co-occurring TCRs were grouped using DBSCAN, with TCRdist sequence similarity added in when clustering inside HLA-allele-positive subsets. Co-occurrence clustering excluded repertoires with fewer than 30,000 or more than 120,000 public chains, plus five with anomalous nucleotide sharing. TCRdb provides this immuneACCESS table in a form limited to in-frame rearrangements. Some clones are lacking; in checked studies, under half of them reflect an unresolved V gene, and why the rest are absent is not known. That table furnishes V, J and clone size, whereas the DNA furnished D and trimming. In this sample the table shows more than 95,000 clones, 75% to 90% of which occur a single time. The biggest ten clones account for around 18% of the sample.

The material sequenced was PBMCs. This TCR derives from a man aged 18-30 years in good health and CMV-seropositive.

The DNA is TGCGCCAGCAGCGCGGACAGGCCGATCTATGGCTACACCTTC. Its product reads: CASSADRPIYGYTF. In this chain, TRBV5-1 is recombined with TRBJ1-2; 7 middle bases align to TRBD1. The CDR3, from cysteine to phenylalanine, totals 14 residues. The DNA shown is the 42-base CDR3, in frame from base 1. From the germline V gene, CDR1 is SGHRS and CDR2 is YFSETQ. The germline V and J ends show losses of 4 bases and 4 bases respectively, and no gene match explains 7 bases of the junction. The reference TRBV5-1 and TRBJ1-2 proteins fill in what lies around the CDR3, so the full variable domain reads KAGVTQTPRYLIKTRGQQVTLSCSPISGHRSVSWYQQTPGQGLQFLFEYFSETQRNKGNFPGRFSGRQFSNSRSEMNVSTLELGDSALYLCASSADRPIYGYTFGSGTRLTVV.